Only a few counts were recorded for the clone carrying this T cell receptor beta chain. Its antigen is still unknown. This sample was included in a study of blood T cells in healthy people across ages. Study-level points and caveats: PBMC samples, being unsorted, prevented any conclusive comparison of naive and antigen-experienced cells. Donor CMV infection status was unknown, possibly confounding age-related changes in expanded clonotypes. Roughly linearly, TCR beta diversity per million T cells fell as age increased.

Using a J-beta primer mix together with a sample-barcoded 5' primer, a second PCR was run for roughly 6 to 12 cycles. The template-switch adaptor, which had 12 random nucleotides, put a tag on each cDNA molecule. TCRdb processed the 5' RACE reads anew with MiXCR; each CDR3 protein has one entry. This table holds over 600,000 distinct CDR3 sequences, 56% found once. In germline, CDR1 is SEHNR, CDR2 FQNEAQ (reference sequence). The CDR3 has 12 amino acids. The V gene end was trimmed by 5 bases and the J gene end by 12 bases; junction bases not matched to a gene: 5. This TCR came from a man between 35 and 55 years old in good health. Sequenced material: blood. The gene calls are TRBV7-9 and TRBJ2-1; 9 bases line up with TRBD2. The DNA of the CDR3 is TGTGCCAGCAGCCCTAGCGGGGTAGTGCAGTTCTTC. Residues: CASSPSGVVQFF. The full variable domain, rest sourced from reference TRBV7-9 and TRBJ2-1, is DTGVSQNPRHKITKRGQNVTFRCDPISEHNRLYWYRQTLGQGPEFLTYFQNEAQLEKSRLLSDRFSAERPKGSFSTLEIQRTEQGDSAMYLCASSPSGVVQFFGPGTRLTVL.